Below, 25 T cell receptor beta chains from the same sample are listed, as sequenced in a study of cytomegalovirus exposure and HLA in healthy donors. Vbeta (60) and Jbeta (13) primers were used in the PCR. The assay was immunoSEQ multiplex PCR, and TCRdb's table has in-frame clones only and misses some. This table holds 150,000 to 180,000 clones, roughly three quarters found once. Sequenced input: PBMCs. The receptors shown here come from a man younger than 45 in good health and CMV-seropositive.

The chain joins TRBV9 to TRBJ2-1; D is unresolved. V lost 1 base and J 1 base, leaving 9 bases between the germline ends. Germline V CDR1 and CDR2: SGDLS, YYNGEE. The CDR3 loop spans 15 amino acids. CDR3 nucleotides: TGTGCCAGCAGCGTATCGGGTCGGTCCTACAATGAGCAGTTCTTC. Protein product: CASSVSGRSYNEQFF.

V usage is TRBV27 and J usage is TRBJ2-6; 7 nucleotides match TRBD2. Losses at the gene ends were 2 bases for V and 1 base for J; bases not matched to a gene: 5. There are 17 residues in the CDR3. CDR1 and CDR2 from the germline V gene are MNHEY and SMNVEV (reference sequence). CDR3 DNA sequence: TGTGCCAGCAGTTTAGCGGGAGTAAGGTCTGGGGCCAACGTCCTGACTTTC. Translated: CASSLAGVRSGANVLTF.

The chain uses TRBV7-9 and TRBJ1-1; D perhaps matches TRBD1 (6 bases). Germline assignment: CDR1 SEHNR and CDR2 FQNEAQ (reference sequence). Trimming took off 5 bases at V and 0 bases at J, with 10 bases between the two ends. The CDR3 is made up of 14 amino acids. The CDR3 DNA is TGTGCCAGCAGCCCCCAGGGGTTGAACACTGAAGCTTTCTTT. It codes for CASSPQGLNTEAFF.

This chain uses TRBV7-9 with TRBJ1-3; 7 nucleotides agree with TRBD1. The V gene's germline CDR1 is SEHNR and CDR2 FQNEAQ (reference sequence). The CDR3 runs 16 residues. With V trimmed by 4 bases and J by 0 bases, 6 bases remained unmatched. In nucleotides, the CDR3 is TGTGCCAGCAGCTCGTCGGACAGGAGCTCTGGAAACACCATATATTTT. This sequence encodes CASSSSDRSSGNTIYF.

The chain couples TRBV2 to TRBJ2-2, with D perhaps TRBD2 (5 bases). Germline CDR1 is SNHLY and CDR2 is FYNNEI. This CDR3 region has 16 residues. V was shortened by 11 bases and J by 0 bases, with 19 bases between the two germline ends. CDR3 loop: CAVFDPGFSNTGELFF. The CDR3 nucleotides read TGTGCCGTTTTCGACCCGGGATTTTCGAACACCGGGGAGCTGTTTTTT. Full variable domain (remainder filled in from reference TRBV2 and TRBJ2-2): EPEVTQTPSHQVTQMGQEVILRCVPISNHLYFYWYRQILGQKVEFLVSFYNNEISEKSEIFDDQFSVERPDGSNFTLKIRSTKLEDSAMYFCAVFDPGFSNTGELFFGEGSRLTVL.

CDR3 loop: CASSLSTGSDGYTF. The CDR3 region has the DNA TGTGCCAGCTCACTTTCGACGGGGTCAGATGGCTACACCTTC. The chain employs TRBV18 and TRBJ1-2; D not certain. Trimming cost V 4 bases and J 6 bases, with 15 bases left between them. The germline V gene has CDR1 KGHSH and CDR2 LQKENI. The CDR3 covers 14 residues.

The chain is built from TRBV7-2 and TRBJ2-7; 7 bases are shared with TRBD1. The CDR3 loop spans 12 amino acids. The V and J ends lost 7 bases and 1 base, in that order; junction bases with no gene match: 1. From germline, CDR1 is SGHTA and CDR2 FQGNSA. CDR3 amino acids: CASTDRSYEQYF. The CDR3 DNA reads TGTGCCAGCACGGACAGGTCCTACGAGCAGTACTTC.

V and J are TRBV27 and TRBJ1-1, with 8 positions matching TRBD1. The length of the CDR3 is 15 residues. Trimming took 7 bases from V and 0 from J; bases not matched to a gene: 7. In germline, CDR1 is MNHEY, CDR2 SMNVEV (reference sequence). DNA of the CDR3: TGTGCCAGCACCTCTGGGACAGGTTTGAACACTGAAGCTTTCTTT. It specifies CASTSGTGLNTEAFF.

The rearrangement links TRBV6-6 to TRBJ1-3; no firm D call. The CDR3 is made up of 11 amino acids. V gave up 6 bases and J gave up 7 bases, with 7 bases separating them. The germline V gene encodes CDR1 MNHNY and CDR2 SVGAGI (reference sequence). The DNA of the CDR3 is TGTGCCAGCAGCCCCCGGAACACCATATATTTT. It yields the protein CASSPRNTIYF.

The chain combines TRBV5-8 with TRBJ1-2; D remains ambiguous. V dropped 2 bases and J dropped 3 bases, with 8 bases sitting between them. CDR3 length: 13 amino acids. Germline V lookup: CDR1 SGHTS, CDR2 YDEGEE. The CDR3 coding sequence is TGTGCCAGCAGCTTCCGACGGGACTATGGCTACACCTTC. This translates into CASSFRRDYGYTF.

The rearrangement links TRBV18 to TRBJ2-2; 9 nucleotides agree with TRBD2. This CDR3 comprises 15 residues. V lost 2 bases and J lost 5; bases outside the gene matches: 3. CDR1 is KGHSH and CDR2 is LQKENI in the germline V gene. CDR3 coding DNA: TGTGCCAGCTCACCAGTGAGCGGGAGGACCGGGGAGCTGTTTTTT. Translated, it gives CASSPVSGRTGELFF.

The genes are TRBV28 and TRBJ1-1, with 9 bases aligning to TRBD1. Germline-derived CDR1 and CDR2 are MDHEN and SYDVKM. The CDR3 loop spans 15 amino acids. V shed 7 bases, J shed 5 bases, and the junction held 11 bases outside the gene matches. CDR3 sequence reads: CASIPGGTGRTEAFF. Written as DNA, the CDR3 is TGTGCCAGCATCCCCGGGGGGACAGGGAGGACTGAAGCTTTCTTT.

V usage is TRBV9 and J usage is TRBJ1-2, with TRBD1 matching over 10 bases. The CDR3 contains 14 residues. Germline trimming cut 3 bases from V and 2 bases from J; bases unmatched to any gene: 1. From germline, CDR1 is SGDLS and CDR2 YYNGEE. This CDR3 reads CASSAGQGNYGYTF. For the CDR3, the DNA is TGTGCCAGCAGCGCGGGACAGGGGAACTATGGCTACACCTTC.

The CDR3 DNA follows: TGTGCCAGTAGTCAAAACATCTATGGCTACACCTTC. Translating gives CASSQNIYGYTF. The chain recombines TRBV19 with TRBJ1-2; D unresolved. The ends were cut back, 5 bases at V and 4 bases at J, with 8 bases in the middle. Germline loops: CDR1 LNHDA, CDR2 SQIVND (reference sequence). This CDR3 comprises 12 residues.

This clone appeared a single time. The chain links TRBV7-3 to TRBJ2-2; D unclear. Germline lookup yields CDR1 SGHTA and CDR2 FQGTGA. The CDR3 is made up of 16 amino acids. Between the trimmed V and J ends, which lost 5 bases and 0 bases, there was a span of 13 bases. CDR3: CASSATYSANTGELFF. CDR3 DNA sequence: TGTGCCAGCAGCGCAACTTATTCCGCGAACACCGGGGAGCTGTTTTTT.

V gene TRBV14 combines with J gene TRBJ2-5; D call uncertain. The CDR3 is made up of 13 amino acids. V lost 0 bases, J lost 4 bases, and 6 bases lay in between. Germline loops: CDR1 SGHDN, CDR2 FVKESK. This CDR3 is CASSQDIRETQYF. The CDR3 coding sequence is TGTGCCAGCAGCCAAGATATTAGAGAGACCCAGTACTTC.

V is TRBV7-9 and J is TRBJ2-5; no clear D gene. Germline assignment: CDR1 SEHNR and CDR2 FQNEAQ (reference sequence). The CDR3 spans 13 residues. Trimming removed 1 base at V and 6 bases at J, with 9 bases between. This CDR3 reads CASSLGSAQTQYF. In nucleotides, the CDR3 is TGTGCCAGCAGCTTAGGGAGCGCCCAGACCCAGTACTTC.

The gene calls are TRBV19 and TRBJ1-2, with D maybe TRBD1 (6 bases). The CDR3 runs to 14 residues. V lost 3 bases and J lost 3, with 11 bases in between. CDR1 and CDR2 from the germline V gene are LNHDA and SQIVND (reference sequence). The CDR3 nucleotides read TGTGCCAGTAGTATGGGTTCAGGGGACTATGGCTACACCTTC. Translation gives CASSMGSGDYGYTF.

The chain is built from TRBV10-3 and TRBJ1-1; unclear D gene. The CDR3 is 14 residues long. Germline-derived CDR1 and CDR2 are ENHRY and SYGVKD. V dropped 4 bases and J dropped 4 bases, with 13 bases sitting between them. The CDR3 bases are TGTGCCATCAGTGGTTCTTTAGGAGGCACTGAAGCTTTCTTT. Amino acids: CAISGSLGGTEAFF.

This clone was observed a handful of times. The chain has TRBV4-1 and TRBJ1-5; TRBD1 aligns across 7 bases. CDR3 length equals 16 residues. V dropped 3 bases and J dropped 6; count of bases not matched to a gene: 11. Germline-derived CDR1 and CDR2 are MGHRA and YSYEKL. CDR3 residues: CASSQATTGVIQPQHF. CDR3 DNA: TGCGCCAGCAGCCAGGCGACTACAGGGGTTATTCAGCCCCAGCATTTT.

The chain joins TRBV9 to TRBJ2-5, with 8 positions matching TRBD2. Per the germline V gene, CDR1 is SGDLS and CDR2 is YYNGEE. Trimming took 0 bases from V and 2 from J; bases not matched to a gene: 0. The CDR3 is made up of 14 amino acids. Here the CDR3 reads CASSVAGGQETQYF. DNA of the CDR3: TGTGCCAGCAGCGTAGCGGGGGGGCAAGAGACCCAGTACTTC.

The rearrangement links TRBV5-1 to TRBJ2-5; 10 bases are shared with TRBD2. Germline CDR1 reads SGHRS; CDR2 reads YFSETQ. The V and J ends lost 0 bases and 4 bases, in that order; junction bases with no gene match: 21. The CDR3 totals 21 residues. The CDR3 DNA follows: TGCGCCAGCAGCTTGGTGGGGCCTGGACTAGCGGACCACCGGCTGGGAGAGACCCAGTACTTC. It codes for CASSLVGPGLADHRLGETQYF.

The V call is TRBV28, the J call TRBJ2-5; 7 bases are shared with TRBD1. Germline assignment: CDR1 MDHEN and CDR2 SYDVKM. Germline trimming cut 3 bases from V and 5 bases from J; bases unmatched to any gene: 6. The CDR3 totals 14 residues. Here the CDR3 reads CASSLPGTVETQYF. For the CDR3, the DNA is TGTGCCAGCAGTTTGCCCGGGACAGTGGAGACCCAGTACTTC. Drawing the rest from reference TRBV28 and TRBJ2-5, the complete variable domain is DVKVTQSSRYLVKRTGEKVFLECVQDMDHENMFWYRQDPGLGLRLIYFSYDVKMKEKGDIPEGYSVSREKKERFSLILESASTNQTSMYLCASSLPGTVETQYFGPGTRLLVL.

Comments on this clone: This CDR3 is also generated by other DNA sequences in the sample. The chain carries TRBV6-1 and TRBJ1-5, with D possibly TRBD1 on 5 matching bases. The CDR3 consists of 13 residues. Trimming pared 5 bases from V and 6 bases from J, leaving 11 bases between. Germline CDR1 is MNHNS and CDR2 is SASEGT. CDR3 in amino acids: CASSLQGGQPQHF. In DNA form, the CDR3 reads TGTGCCAGCAGTCTCCAGGGAGGTCAGCCCCAGCATTTT.

The J gene is TRBJ1-3, the V gene TRBV7-6; TRBD1 is a possible D gene (5 bases). V gave up 6 bases and J gave up 0 bases, with 12 bases separating them. The length of the CDR3 is 15 residues. Germline V gives CDR1 SGHVS, CDR2 FNYEAQ. CDR3 protein: CASSLGVTSGNTIYF. CDR3 bases: TGTGCCAGCAGTCTAGGGGTTACCTCTGGAAACACCATATATTTT.